The 23 T cell receptor beta chains given below trace back to one sample, sequenced in a study of glioma-infiltrating T cells after dendritic cell vaccination. Method: immunoSEQ multiplex PCR; TCRdb's copy keeps in-frame clones and lacks some. Of about 65,000 clones listed, around 86% are singletons. Time point indicated: after dendritic cell vaccination, including at tumor progression/relapse. The specimen comprised blood, sampled after dendritic cell vaccination. The source is a human donor with glioblastoma.

V and J are TRBV14 and TRBJ2-4; D is uncertain. The CDR3 contains 11 residues. With 3 bases removed from V and 7 bases from J, the gap between germline ends came to 4 bases. The germline V gene has CDR1 SGHDN and CDR2 FVKESK. As DNA, the CDR3 is TGTGCCAGCAGCCAGGCCAACATTCAGTACTTC. Its translation: CASSQANIQYF.

V and J are TRBV6-6 and TRBJ1-2, with D perhaps TRBD1 (5 bases). Germline CDR1 and CDR2: MNHNY and SVGAGI (reference sequence). The CDR3 has 14 amino acids. Trimming removed 7 bases at V and 7 bases at J, with 19 bases between. The CDR3 nucleotides read TGTGCCAGCACAAACCCGGGACTTCTTGGTGGCTACACCTTC. Its translation: CASTNPGLLGGYTF.

V and J are TRBV6-5 and TRBJ1-5; TRBD1 matches 7 bases. With V trimmed by 6 bases and J by 1 base, 6 bases remained unmatched. This CDR3 is built from 15 residues. CDR1 and CDR2 from the germline V gene are MNHEY and SVGAGI. In DNA, the CDR3 is TGTGCCAGCAGGAACAGGGGAGAAAGCAATCAGCCCCAGCATTTT. Its translation: CASRNRGESNQPQHF.

The chain joins TRBV14 to TRBJ2-1, with TRBD2 matching 7 bases. This CDR3 is 17 amino acids long. Germline values: CDR1 SGHDN, CDR2 FVKESK. Unmatched junction bases numbered 10, after V lost 0 bases and J lost 5 bases. CDR3 sequence (DNA): TGTGCCAGCAGCCAAGATAGGTGGGGGGGATCCAACAATGAGCAGTTCTTC. Translation: CASSQDRWGGSNNEQFF. The full variable domain, rest sourced from reference TRBV14 and TRBJ2-1, is EAGVTQFPSHSVIEKGQTVTLRCDPISGHDNLYWYRRVMGKEIKFLLHFVKESKQDESGMPNNRFLAERTGGTYSTLKVQPAELEDSGVYFCASSQDRWGGSNNEQFFGPGTRLTVL.

The chain uses TRBV6-5 and TRBJ1-3; D gene uncertain. Germline CDR1 reads MNHEY; CDR2 reads SVGAGI. This CDR3 spans 16 amino acids. Trimming removed 2 bases at V and 0 bases at J, with 11 bases between. The CDR3 region is CASSYTRGSSGNTIYF. The CDR3, as DNA: TGTGCCAGCAGTTACACCCGAGGGAGCTCTGGAAACACCATATATTTT.

This chain connects TRBV23-1 to TRBJ1-1, with D possibly matching TRBD1 (5 bases). TRBV23-1 is flagged as an ORF with uncertain function. This CDR3 region has 15 residues. V was pared by 4 bases and J by 1 base, with 13 bases between. The CDR3 region is CASSPGTEGNTEAFF. DNA for the CDR3: TGCGCCAGCAGTCCTGGGACTGAGGGGAACACTGAAGCTTTCTTT.

V gene TRBV6-6 combines with J gene TRBJ1-5, with D possibly being TRBD1 (6 bases). Trimming took off 4 bases at V and 1 base at J, with 11 bases between the two ends. CDR3 length equals 15 residues. Germline V CDR1 and CDR2: MNHNY, SVGAGI (reference sequence). The CDR3 loop is CASSLERGSNQPQHF. CDR3 coding DNA: TGTGCCAGCAGTTTGGAGAGGGGGAGCAATCAGCCCCAGCATTTT.

V is TRBV19 and J is TRBJ2-7; 7 positions agree with TRBD1. CDR3 length equals 14 residues. Germline values: CDR1 LNHDA, CDR2 SQIVND (reference sequence). J gave up 1 base and V 2 bases, and 2 bases lay outside the gene matches. CDR3 coding DNA: TGTGCCAGTAGTATAACAGGGGTTTCCTACGAGCAGTACTTC. It encodes CASSITGVSYEQYF.

The V call is TRBV7-6, the J call TRBJ1-2; D perhaps matches TRBD1 (5 bases). Germline lookup yields CDR1 SGHVS and CDR2 FNYEAQ. This CDR3 has 14 amino acids. The V end lost 0 bases, the J end lost 3 bases, and 8 bases lay between the germline ends. The CDR3 protein is CASSLAGADYGYTF. For the CDR3, the DNA is TGTGCCAGCAGCTTAGCAGGGGCCGACTATGGCTACACCTTC.

The chain recombines TRBV6-5 with TRBJ1-2; 7 bases match TRBD1. Per the germline V gene, CDR1 is MNHEY and CDR2 is SVGAGI. V shed 0 bases and J 2 bases; nucleotides not matched to a gene: 3. The CDR3 is 15 amino acids. CDR3: CASSYSRTGNYGYTF. The CDR3 DNA reads as TGTGCCAGCAGTTACTCGAGGACAGGAAACTATGGCTACACCTTC.

The chain uses TRBV4-1 and TRBJ1-5, with 8 bases aligning to TRBD1. Losses at the gene ends were 4 bases for V and 5 bases for J; bases not matched to a gene: 4. Germline CDR1 is MGHRA and CDR2 is YSYEKL. The CDR3 has 14 amino acids. CDR3 nucleotides: TGCGCCAGCAGCCCACAGGGGGAGGATCAGCCCCAGCATTTT. It encodes CASSPQGEDQPQHF.

This clone has only a few counts. The chain links TRBV9 to TRBJ2-4, with D perhaps TRBD1 (6 bases). Per the germline V gene, CDR1 is SGDLS and CDR2 is YYNGEE. This CDR3 contains 14 residues. V was shortened by 0 bases and J by 8 bases, with 12 bases between the two germline ends. In nucleotides, the CDR3 is TGTGCCAGCAGCGTAGTACCGAAGGGGGACATTCAGTACTTC. This translates into CASSVVPKGDIQYF.

The chain recombines TRBV28 with TRBJ1-4, with D perhaps matching TRBD1 (6 bases). V was shortened by 6 bases and J by 0 bases, with 11 bases between the two germline ends. The CDR3 extends over 15 amino acids. From germline, CDR1 is MDHEN and CDR2 SYDVKM. CDR3 protein: CASRDRPTTNEKLFF. For the CDR3, the DNA is TGTGCCAGCAGGGACAGACCAACAACTAATGAAAAACTGTTTTTT. The entire variable domain, with the rest obtained from reference TRBV28 and TRBJ1-4, is as follows: DVKVTQSSRYLVKRTGEKVFLECVQDMDHENMFWYRQDPGLGLRLIYFSYDVKMKEKGDIPEGYSVSREKKERFSLILESASTNQTSMYLCASRDRPTTNEKLFFGSGTQLSVL.

The table lists this clone with a few counts. The gene calls are TRBV19 and TRBJ2-7; 8 bases match TRBD1. The germline V gene has CDR1 LNHDA and CDR2 SQIVND (reference sequence). J was trimmed by 3 bases and V by 6 bases; bases with no gene match: 7. The CDR3 consists of 14 residues. DNA of the CDR3: TGTGCCAGTAGAAGAAGGGGACAGGACTACGAGCAGTACTTC. Translating it yields CASRRRGQDYEQYF.

The V gene is TRBV6-1, the J gene TRBJ1-2; the match to TRBD1 covers 9 bases. Germline CDR1 MNHNS, CDR2 SASEGT. This CDR3 is built from 13 residues. Trimming removed 7 bases from V and 4 bases from J; junction bases left unmatched: 4. CDR3 residues: CASTRQGGYGYTF. CDR3 nucleotides: TGTGCCAGCACCAGACAGGGGGGCTATGGCTACACCTTC.

The gene calls are TRBV18 and TRBJ2-3; D may be TRBD2 (5 bases). This CDR3 is 16 amino acids long. CDR1 is KGHSH, CDR2 LQKENI, per germline. Between the trimmed V and J ends, which lost 3 bases and 0 bases, there was a span of 13 bases. CDR3 amino acids: CASSPPQRTSTDTQYF. CDR3 DNA sequence: TGTGCCAGCTCACCCCCCCAGCGGACTAGCACAGATACGCAGTATTTT. Based on the CDR3 plus reference TRBV18 and TRBJ2-3, the full variable domain is NAGVMQNPRHLVRRRGQEARLRCSPMKGHSHVYWYRQLPEEGLKFMVYLQKENIIDESGMPKERFSAEFPKEGPSILRIQQVVRGDSAAYFCASSPPQRTSTDTQYFGPGTRLTVL.

CDR3 amino acids: CASTFSSGGYTF. The CDR3 coding sequence is TGTGCCAGCACTTTCAGTTCGGGTGGCTACACCTTC. The rearrangement links TRBV2 to TRBJ1-2; D is unresolved. CDR3 length: 12 residues. V was clipped by 7 bases and J by 7 bases, with 13 bases between them. Germline V lookup: CDR1 SNHLY, CDR2 FYNNEI.

The chain is built from TRBV4-2 and TRBJ2-1; 10 bases map to TRBD2. Germline CDR1 is LGHNA and CDR2 is YNFKEQ. The length of the CDR3 is 17 residues. The V segment lost 1 base and the J segment 7 bases; nucleotides outside the gene matches: 10. The CDR3 loop is CASSQGMQAGGPNEQFF. For the CDR3, the DNA is TGTGCCAGCAGCCAAGGTATGCAAGCGGGAGGGCCTAATGAGCAGTTCTTC.

The chain has TRBV5-4 and TRBJ1-2; D unclear. Germline V gene sequence: CDR1 SGHNT, CDR2 YYREEE (reference sequence). Deletions cut 0 bases from V and 4 bases from J, with 10 bases between. The CDR3 sequence is 14 residues long. CDR3: CASSLALAGYGYTF. CDR3 DNA sequence: TGTGCCAGCAGCTTGGCCCTGGCGGGCTATGGCTACACCTTC. The complete variable domain, with remaining parts taken from reference TRBV5-4 and TRBJ1-2, reads ETGVTQSPTHLIKTRGQQVTLRCSSQSGHNTVSWYQQALGQGPQFIFQYYREEENGRGNFPPRFSGLQFPNYSSELNVNALELDDSALYLCASSLALAGYGYTFGSGTRLTVV.

The chain uses TRBV19 and TRBJ2-3; 9 nucleotides align to TRBD2. This CDR3 is 15 amino acids long. The trim removed 6 bases at V and 4 bases at J, leaving 8 bases unmatched. Germline V lookup: CDR1 LNHDA, CDR2 SQIVND (reference sequence). The CDR3 spells CASRLAGAGSDTQYF. CDR3 nucleotide sequence: TGTGCCAGTAGGTTAGCGGGAGCGGGTTCAGATACGCAGTATTTT.

This clone was observed a handful of times. The chain is built from TRBV29-1 and TRBJ1-2; 9 nucleotides match TRBD1. This CDR3 has 14 amino acids. Germline V gene sequence: CDR1 SQVTM, CDR2 ANQGSEA. The J segment lost 5 bases and the V segment lost 2 bases, leaving 6 bases of the junction unmatched. The CDR3 spells CSVENDRGEYGYTF. As DNA, the CDR3 is TGCAGCGTTGAAAACGACAGGGGGGAATATGGCTACACCTTC.

This chain joins TRBV7-7 and TRBJ2-3, with TRBD1 matching 10 bases. The CDR3 is made up of 15 amino acids. The ends lost 1 base at V and 4 bases at J; junction bases unmatched: 2. Germline CDR1 and CDR2: SSHAT and FNYEAQ (reference sequence). The CDR3 DNA is TGTGCCAGCAGCTTAGGGACAGGGGGGGCAGATACGCAGTATTTT. As protein: CASSLGTGGADTQYF.

A few counts support this clone. The J gene is TRBJ1-2, the V gene TRBV7-9; 7 positions match TRBD1. The CDR3 has 15 amino acids. Trimming cost V 1 base and J 4 bases; bases outside gene matches: 6. Germline V gene data show CDR1 as SEHNR and CDR2 as FQNEAQ (reference sequence). The DNA for the CDR3 is TGTGCCAGCAGCTTAGTTCCGGGACAGATCTATGGCTACACCTTC. The encoded protein is CASSLVPGQIYGYTF.